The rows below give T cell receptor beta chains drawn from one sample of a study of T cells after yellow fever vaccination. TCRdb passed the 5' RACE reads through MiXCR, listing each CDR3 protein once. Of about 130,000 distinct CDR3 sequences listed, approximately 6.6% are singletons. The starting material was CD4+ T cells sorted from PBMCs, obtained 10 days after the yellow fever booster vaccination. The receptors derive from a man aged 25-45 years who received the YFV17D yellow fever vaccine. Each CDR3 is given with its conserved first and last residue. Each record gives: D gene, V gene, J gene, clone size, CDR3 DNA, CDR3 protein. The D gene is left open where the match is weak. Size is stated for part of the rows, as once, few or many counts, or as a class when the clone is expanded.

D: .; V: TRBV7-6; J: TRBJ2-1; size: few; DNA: TGTGCCAGCAGCTTAGCCCCGCTCGGGGCGGGTTCCTACAATGAGCAGTTCTTC; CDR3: CASSLAPLGAGSYNEQFF
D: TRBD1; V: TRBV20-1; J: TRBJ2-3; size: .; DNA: TGCAGTGCTAAAGGGACAGGGAGCTCAGATACGCAGTATTTT; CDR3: CSAKGTGSSDTQYF
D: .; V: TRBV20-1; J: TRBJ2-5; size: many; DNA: TGCAGTGCCCTAGGGGGACAAGAGACCCAGTACTTC; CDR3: CSALGGQETQYF
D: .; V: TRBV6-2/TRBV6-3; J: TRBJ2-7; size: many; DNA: TGTGCCAGCAGCCCCCTTCATTTGGCTAGCTCCTACGAGCAGTACTTC; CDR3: CASSPLHLASSYEQYF
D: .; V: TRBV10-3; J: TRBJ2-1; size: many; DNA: TGTGCCATCAGTAAGGACCGTGACAATGAGCAGTTCTTC; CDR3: CAISKDRDNEQFF
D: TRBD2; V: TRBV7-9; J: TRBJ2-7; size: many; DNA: TGTGCCAGCAGCTCCCGGACTAGCGCGAACGAGCAGTACTTC; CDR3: CASSSRTSANEQYF
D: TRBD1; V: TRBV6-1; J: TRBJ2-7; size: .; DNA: TGTGCCAGTACGATGACAGGGGGCTCCTACGAGCAGTACTTC; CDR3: CASTMTGGSYEQYF
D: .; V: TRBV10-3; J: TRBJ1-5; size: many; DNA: TGTGCCATCAGTGCTGACACGTCGCGGCCCCAGCATTTT; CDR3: CAISADTSRPQHF
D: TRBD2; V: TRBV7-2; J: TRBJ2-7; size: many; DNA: TGTGCCAGCAGCTTATCTGCGGGAGTTCTCAACGAGCAGTACTTC; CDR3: CASSLSAGVLNEQYF
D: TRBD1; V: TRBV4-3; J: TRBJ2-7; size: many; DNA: TGCGCCAGCAGCCAAGATCTCGTGGTCAGGGGGATCTACGAGCAGTACTTC; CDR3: CASSQDLVVRGIYEQYF
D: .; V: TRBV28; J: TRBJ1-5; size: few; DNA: TGTGCCAGCGCCCCAACGGGAGCCTTTAAGCCCCAGCATTTT; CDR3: CASAPTGAFKPQHF
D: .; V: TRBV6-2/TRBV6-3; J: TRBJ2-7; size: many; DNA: TGTGCCAGCAGTTACTCCACGGGACAAACCTACGAGCAGTACTTC; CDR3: CASSYSTGQTYEQYF
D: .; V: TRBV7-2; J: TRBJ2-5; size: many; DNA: TGTGCCAGCAGCTTAGTACATAGTTCAGAGACCCAGTACTTC; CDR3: CASSLVHSSETQYF
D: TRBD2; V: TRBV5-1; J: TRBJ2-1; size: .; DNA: TGCGCCAGCAGCTCCCCGGTGGGTAGCGGGAGCTCCTACAATGAGCAGTTCTTC; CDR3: CASSSPVGSGSSYNEQFF
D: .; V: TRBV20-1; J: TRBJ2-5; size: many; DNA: TGCAGTGGAACGGGGGTGGATGGGGAGACCCAGTACTTC; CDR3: CSGTGVDGETQYF
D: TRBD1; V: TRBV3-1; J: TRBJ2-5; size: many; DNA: TGTGCCAGCAGGCGACAGGGGGCTCAAGAGACCCAGTACTTC; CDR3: CASRRQGAQETQYF
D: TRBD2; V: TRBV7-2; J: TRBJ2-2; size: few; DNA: TGTGCCAGCAGCTTATCCGGGACTAGCCCCGGGGAGCTGTTTTTT; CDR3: CASSLSGTSPGELFF
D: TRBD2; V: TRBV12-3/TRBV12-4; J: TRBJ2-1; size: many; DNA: TGTGCCAGCAGTCTCGTCGGGGGACTAGCGGGGAATGAGCAGTTCTTC; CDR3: CASSLVGGLAGNEQFF
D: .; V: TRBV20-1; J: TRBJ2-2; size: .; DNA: TGCAGTGCTAGACCCCGAGGAGGGTTCACCGGGGAGCTGTTTTTT; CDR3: CSARPRGGFTGELFF
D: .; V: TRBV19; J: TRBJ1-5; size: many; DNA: TGTGCCAGTAGTATAGCAGGGAGCAATCAGCCCCAGCATTTT; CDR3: CASSIAGSNQPQHF
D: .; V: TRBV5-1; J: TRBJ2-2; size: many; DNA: TGCGCCAGCAGCCCGACAGGAACGAACACCGGGGAGCTGTTTTTT; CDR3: CASSPTGTNTGELFF
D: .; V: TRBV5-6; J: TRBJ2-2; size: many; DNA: TGTGCCAGCAGCTTGGATGCGGCGAGGGGACCCGGGGAGCTGTTTTTT; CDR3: CASSLDAARGPGELFF
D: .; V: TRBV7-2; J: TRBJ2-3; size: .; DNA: TGTGCCAGCAGCTCCGGGAGCCATGATACGCAGTATTTT; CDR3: CASSSGSHDTQYF
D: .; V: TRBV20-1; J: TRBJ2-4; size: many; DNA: TGCAGTGCTAGAGATCGGGTGGGGCCTGGGAACATTCAGTACTTC; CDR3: CSARDRVGPGNIQYF
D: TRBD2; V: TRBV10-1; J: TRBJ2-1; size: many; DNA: TGCGCCAGCAGTGAGTCGAAGGGACTAGCGATCAATGAGCAGTTCTTC; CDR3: CASSESKGLAINEQFF
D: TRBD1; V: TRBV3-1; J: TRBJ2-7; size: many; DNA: TGTGCCAGCAGCCAAGGGACAGGGGGTACCTACGAGCAGTACTTC; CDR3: CASSQGTGGTYEQYF
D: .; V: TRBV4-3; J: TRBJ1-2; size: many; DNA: TGCGCCAGCAGCCAAGAGACAGTAAGGAACTATGGCTACACCTTC; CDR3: CASSQETVRNYGYTF
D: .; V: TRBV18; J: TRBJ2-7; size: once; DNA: TGTGCCAGCTCACCCGCCGAGACCAACTACGAGCAGTACTTC; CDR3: CASSPAETNYEQYF
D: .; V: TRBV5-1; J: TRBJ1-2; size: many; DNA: TGCGCCAGCAGCTTGCAGGAGGGACCCGGCTACACCTTC; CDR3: CASSLQEGPGYTF
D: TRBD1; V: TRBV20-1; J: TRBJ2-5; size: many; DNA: TGCAGTGCTAGAGGGGCAGGGGGTGAGACCCAGTACTTC; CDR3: CSARGAGGETQYF
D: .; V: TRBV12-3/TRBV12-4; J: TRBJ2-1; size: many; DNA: TGTGCCAGCAGTTTGAGACTAGTTACGTTCTTC; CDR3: CASSLRLVTFF
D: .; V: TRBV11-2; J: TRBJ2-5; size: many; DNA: TGTGCCAGCAACCGCTTTATGGGCCAAGAGACCCAGTACTTC; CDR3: CASNRFMGQETQYF
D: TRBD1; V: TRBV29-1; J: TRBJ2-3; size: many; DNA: TGCAGCGTCCGAGGGGGCCCTAGCACAGATACGCAGTATTTT; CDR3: CSVRGGPSTDTQYF
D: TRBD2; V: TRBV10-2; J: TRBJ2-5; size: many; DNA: TGCGCCAGCAGTGATGGACTAGCCCGGGACCAGTACTTC; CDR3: CASSDGLARDQYF
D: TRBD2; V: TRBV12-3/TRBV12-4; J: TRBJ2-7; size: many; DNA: TGTGCCAGCATTACCGGGACTAGCGGACCCTACGAGCAGTACTTC; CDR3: CASITGTSGPYEQYF
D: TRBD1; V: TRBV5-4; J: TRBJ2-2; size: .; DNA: TGTGCCAGCAGCCGTGGACAGGGGACCACCGGGGAGCTGTTTTTT; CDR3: CASSRGQGTTGELFF
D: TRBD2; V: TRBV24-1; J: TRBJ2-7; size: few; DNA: TGTGCCACCAGTGATACCAGGACTAGCGGGAACGAGCAGTACTTC; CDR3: CATSDTRTSGNEQYF
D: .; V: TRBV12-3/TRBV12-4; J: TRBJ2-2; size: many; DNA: TGTGCCAGCAGTTTCTTACTGAACACCGGGGAGCTGTTTTTT; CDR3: CASSFLLNTGELFF
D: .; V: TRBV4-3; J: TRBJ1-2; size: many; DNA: TGCGCCAGCAGCCAAGATCCCCCCTCCCCTTCGGGGCCCTATGGCTACACCTTC; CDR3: CASSQDPPSPSGPYGYTF
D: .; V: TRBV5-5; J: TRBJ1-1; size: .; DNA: TGTGCCAGCAGCTTGGATCATGCTTCGAGGGCTTTCTTT; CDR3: CASSLDHASRAFF
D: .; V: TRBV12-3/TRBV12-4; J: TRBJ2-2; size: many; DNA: TGTGCCAGCAGTCCCCGACGGTCGAACACCGGGGAGCTGTTTTTT; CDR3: CASSPRRSNTGELFF
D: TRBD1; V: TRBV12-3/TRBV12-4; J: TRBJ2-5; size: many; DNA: TGTGCCAGCAGTGCCGGGACAGGGGTAACGGAGACCCAGTACTTC; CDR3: CASSAGTGVTETQYF
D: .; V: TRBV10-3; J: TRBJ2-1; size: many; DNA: TGTGCCATCAGTGCGGACCTCCGGCCCTACAATGAGCAGTTCTTC; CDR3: CAISADLRPYNEQFF
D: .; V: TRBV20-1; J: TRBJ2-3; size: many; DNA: TGCAGTGCTAGAGTTTGGTCGGACACAGATACGCAGTATTTT; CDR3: CSARVWSDTDTQYF
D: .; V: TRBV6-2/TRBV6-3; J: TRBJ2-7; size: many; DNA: TGTGCCAGCTGGGGACACCGCTCCTACGAGCAGTACTTC; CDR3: CASWGHRSYEQYF
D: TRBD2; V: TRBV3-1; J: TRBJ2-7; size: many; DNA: TGTGCCAGCAGCCTTAGACTAGCGGGAGGGATCGCCTACGAGCAGTACTTC; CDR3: CASSLRLAGGIAYEQYF
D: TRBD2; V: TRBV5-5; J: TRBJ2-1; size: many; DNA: TGTGCCAGCAGCTTGTCCTCATTAGCGGGAGCTTGGTACAATGAGCAGTTCTTC; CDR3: CASSLSSLAGAWYNEQFF
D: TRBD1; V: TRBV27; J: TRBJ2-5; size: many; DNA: TGTGCCAGCAGTTATCAGGGGGAACAAGAGACCCAGTACTTC; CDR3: CASSYQGEQETQYF
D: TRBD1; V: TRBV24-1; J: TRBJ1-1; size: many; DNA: TGTGCCACCAGTGACCCGGGACAGGGGTCCACTGAAGCTTTCTTT; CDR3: CATSDPGQGSTEAFF
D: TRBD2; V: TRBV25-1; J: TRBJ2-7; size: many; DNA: TGTGCCAGCGTGTCGACTAGCGTTACGCCCTACGAGCAGTACTTC; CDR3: CASVSTSVTPYEQYF
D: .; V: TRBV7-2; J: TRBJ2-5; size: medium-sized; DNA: TGTGCCAGCAGCTTAAACAGAAATCAAGAGACCCAGTACTTC; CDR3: CASSLNRNQETQYF